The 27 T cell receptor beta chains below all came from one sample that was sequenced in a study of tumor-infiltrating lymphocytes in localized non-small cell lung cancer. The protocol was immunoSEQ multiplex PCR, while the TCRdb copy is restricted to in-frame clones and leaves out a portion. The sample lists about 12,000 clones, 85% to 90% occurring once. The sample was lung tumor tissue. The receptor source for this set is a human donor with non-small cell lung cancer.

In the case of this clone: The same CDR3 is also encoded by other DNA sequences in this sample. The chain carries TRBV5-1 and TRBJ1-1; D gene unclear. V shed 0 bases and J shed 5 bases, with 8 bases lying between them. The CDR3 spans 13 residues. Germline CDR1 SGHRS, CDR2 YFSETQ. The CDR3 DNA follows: TGCGCCAGCAGCTTGGGGGCGTGGACTGAAGCTTTCTTT. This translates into CASSLGAWTEAFF.

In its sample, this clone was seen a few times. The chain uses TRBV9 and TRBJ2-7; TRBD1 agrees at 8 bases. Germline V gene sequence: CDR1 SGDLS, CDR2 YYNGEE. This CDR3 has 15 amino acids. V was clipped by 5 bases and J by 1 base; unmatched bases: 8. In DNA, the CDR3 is TGTGCCAGCAGTGAAGGGACAGGATCTTCCTACGAGCAGTACTTC. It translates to CASSEGTGSSYEQYF.

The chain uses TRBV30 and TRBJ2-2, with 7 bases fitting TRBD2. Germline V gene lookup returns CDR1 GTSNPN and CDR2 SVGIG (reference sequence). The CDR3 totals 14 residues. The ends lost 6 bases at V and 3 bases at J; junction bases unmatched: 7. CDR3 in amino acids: CACRGAGDTGELFF. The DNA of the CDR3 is TGTGCCTGCCGAGGCGCGGGAGACACCGGGGAGCTGTTTTTT.

This CDR3 is CASSAAGTGPTRDGYTF. The CDR3 DNA reads as TGTGCCAGCAGTGCCGCCGGGACAGGGCCGACTAGGGATGGCTACACCTTC. The V gene is TRBV28, the J gene TRBJ1-2; 9 bases agree with TRBD1. The J segment lost 6 bases and the V segment lost 5 bases, leaving 16 bases of the junction unmatched. The CDR3 totals 17 residues. Germline CDR1 is MDHEN and CDR2 is SYDVKM.

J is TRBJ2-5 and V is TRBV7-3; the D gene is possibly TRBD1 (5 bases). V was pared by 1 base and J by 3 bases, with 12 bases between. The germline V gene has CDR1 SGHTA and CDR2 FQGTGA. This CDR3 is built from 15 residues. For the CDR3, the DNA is TGTGCCAGCAGCTTAAGGCAGGGCCCCGAAGAGACCCAGTACTTC. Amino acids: CASSLRQGPEETQYF.

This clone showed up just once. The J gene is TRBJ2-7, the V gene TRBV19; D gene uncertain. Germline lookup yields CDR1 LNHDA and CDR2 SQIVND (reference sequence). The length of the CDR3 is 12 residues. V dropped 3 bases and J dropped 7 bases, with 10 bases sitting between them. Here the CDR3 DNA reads TGTGCCAGTAGTATTTCCTACGGAGAGCAGTACTTC. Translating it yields CASSISYGEQYF.

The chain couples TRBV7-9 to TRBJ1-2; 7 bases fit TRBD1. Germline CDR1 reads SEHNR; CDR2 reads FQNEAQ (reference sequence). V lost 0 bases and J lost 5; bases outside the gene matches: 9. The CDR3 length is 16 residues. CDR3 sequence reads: CASSLAQGGARYGYTF. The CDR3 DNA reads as TGTGCCAGCAGCTTAGCGCAGGGGGGGGCGCGGTATGGCTACACCTTC.

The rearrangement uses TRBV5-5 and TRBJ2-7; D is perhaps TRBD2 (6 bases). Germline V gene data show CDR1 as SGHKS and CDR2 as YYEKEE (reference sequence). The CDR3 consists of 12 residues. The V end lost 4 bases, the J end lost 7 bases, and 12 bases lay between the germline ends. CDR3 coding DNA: TGTGCCAGCAGCCGGGGACTTTGGGAGCAGTACTTC. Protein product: CASSRGLWEQYF.

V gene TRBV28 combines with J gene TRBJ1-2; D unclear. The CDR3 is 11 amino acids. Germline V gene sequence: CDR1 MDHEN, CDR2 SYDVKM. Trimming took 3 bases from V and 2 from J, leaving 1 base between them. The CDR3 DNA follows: TGTGCCAGCAGTTTGAACTATGGCTACACCTTC. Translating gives CASSLNYGYTF.

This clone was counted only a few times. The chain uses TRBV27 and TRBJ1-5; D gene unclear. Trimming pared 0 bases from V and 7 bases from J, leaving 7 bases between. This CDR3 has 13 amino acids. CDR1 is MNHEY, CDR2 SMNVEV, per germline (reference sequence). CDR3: CASSLSARQPQHF. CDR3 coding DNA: TGTGCCAGCAGTTTATCGGCAAGGCAGCCCCAGCATTTT.

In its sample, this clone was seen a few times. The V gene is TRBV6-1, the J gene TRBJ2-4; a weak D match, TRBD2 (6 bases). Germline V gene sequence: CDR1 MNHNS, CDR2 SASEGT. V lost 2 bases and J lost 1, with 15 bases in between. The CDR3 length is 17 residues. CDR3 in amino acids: CASSESVVAGAKNIQYF. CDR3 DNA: TGTGCCAGCAGTGAAAGTGTGGTGGCGGGGGCCAAAAACATTCAGTACTTC.

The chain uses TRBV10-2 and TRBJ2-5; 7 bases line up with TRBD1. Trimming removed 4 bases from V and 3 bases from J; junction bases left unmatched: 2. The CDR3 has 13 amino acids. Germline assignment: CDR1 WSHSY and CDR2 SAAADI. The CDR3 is CASSATGEETQYF. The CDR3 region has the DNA TGCGCCAGCAGTGCCACAGGGGAAGAGACCCAGTACTTC.

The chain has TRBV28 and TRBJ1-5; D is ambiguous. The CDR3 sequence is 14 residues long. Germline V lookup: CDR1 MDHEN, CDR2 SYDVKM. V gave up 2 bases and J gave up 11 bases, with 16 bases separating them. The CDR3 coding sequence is TGTGCCAGCAGTTTACCGGACGGTTCCATGACCCAGCATTTT. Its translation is CASSLPDGSMTQHF.

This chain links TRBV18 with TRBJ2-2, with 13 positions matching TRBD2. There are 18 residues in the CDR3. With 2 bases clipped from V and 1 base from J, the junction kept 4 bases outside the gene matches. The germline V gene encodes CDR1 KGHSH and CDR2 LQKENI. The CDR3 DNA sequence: TGTGCCAGCTCACCAAGACTAGCGGGAGGAGTGAACACCGGGGAGCTGTTTTTT. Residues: CASSPRLAGGVNTGELFF.

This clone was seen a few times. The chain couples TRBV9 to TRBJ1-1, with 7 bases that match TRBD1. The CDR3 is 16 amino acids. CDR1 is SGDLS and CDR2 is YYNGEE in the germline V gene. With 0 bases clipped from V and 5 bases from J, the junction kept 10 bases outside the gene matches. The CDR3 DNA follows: TGTGCCAGCAGCGTAGGGCCAGCAGGGGGAAGTACTGAAGCTTTCTTT. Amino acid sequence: CASSVGPAGGSTEAFF. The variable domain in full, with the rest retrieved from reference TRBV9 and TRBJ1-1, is DSGVTQTPKHLITATGQRVTLRCSPRSGDLSVYWYQQSLDQGLQFLIQYYNGEERAKGNILERFSAQQFPDLHSELNLSSLELGDSALYFCASSVGPAGGSTEAFFGQGTRLTVV.

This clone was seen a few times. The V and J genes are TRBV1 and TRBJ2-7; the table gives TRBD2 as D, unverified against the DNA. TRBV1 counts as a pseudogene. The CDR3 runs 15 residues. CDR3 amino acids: CTSSQDSGERYEQYF. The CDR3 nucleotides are TGCACCAGCAGCCAAGATTCGGGGGAGAGGTACGAGCAGTACTTC.

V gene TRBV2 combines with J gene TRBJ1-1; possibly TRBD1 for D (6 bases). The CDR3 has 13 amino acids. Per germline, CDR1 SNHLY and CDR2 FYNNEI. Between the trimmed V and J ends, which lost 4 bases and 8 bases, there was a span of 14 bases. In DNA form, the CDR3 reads TGTGCCAGCAGTGCACAGGGAAGCTCAGAAGCTTTCTTT. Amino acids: CASSAQGSSEAFF.

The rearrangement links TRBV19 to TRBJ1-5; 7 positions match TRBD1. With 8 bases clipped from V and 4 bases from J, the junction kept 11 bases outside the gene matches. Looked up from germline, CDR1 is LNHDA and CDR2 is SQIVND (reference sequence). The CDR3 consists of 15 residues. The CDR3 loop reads CASRRDRDPNQPQHF. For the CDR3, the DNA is TGTGCCAGTCGCAGAGACAGGGACCCTAATCAGCCCCAGCATTTT.

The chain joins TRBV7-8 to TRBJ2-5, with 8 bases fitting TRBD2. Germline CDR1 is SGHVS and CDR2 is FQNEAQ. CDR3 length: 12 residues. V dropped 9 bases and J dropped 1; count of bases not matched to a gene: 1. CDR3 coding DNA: TGTGCCAGTGGGACTAGCCAAGAGACCCAGTACTTC. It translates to CASGTSQETQYF. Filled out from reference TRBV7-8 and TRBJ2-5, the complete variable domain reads GAGVSQSPRYKVAKRGQDVALRCDPISGHVSLFWYQQALGQGPEFLTYFQNEAQLDKSGLPSDRFFAERPEGSVSTLKIQRTQQEDSAVYLCASGTSQETQYFGPGTRLLVL.

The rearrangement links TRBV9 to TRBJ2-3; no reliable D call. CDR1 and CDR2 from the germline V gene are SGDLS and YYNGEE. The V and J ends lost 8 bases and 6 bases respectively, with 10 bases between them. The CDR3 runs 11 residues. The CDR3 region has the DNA TGTGCCAGGAGACAACCGGATACGCAGTATTTT. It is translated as CARRQPDTQYF. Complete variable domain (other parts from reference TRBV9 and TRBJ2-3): DSGVTQTPKHLITATGQRVTLRCSPRSGDLSVYWYQQSLDQGLQFLIQYYNGEERAKGNILERFSAQQFPDLHSELNLSSLELGDSALYFCARRQPDTQYFGPGTRLTVL.

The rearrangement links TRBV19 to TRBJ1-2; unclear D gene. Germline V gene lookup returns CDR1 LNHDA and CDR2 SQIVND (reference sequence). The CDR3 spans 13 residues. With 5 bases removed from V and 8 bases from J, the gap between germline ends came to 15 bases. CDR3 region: CASSPGPRRGYTF. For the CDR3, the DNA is TGTGCCAGTAGTCCAGGACCTCGGAGGGGCTACACCTTC.

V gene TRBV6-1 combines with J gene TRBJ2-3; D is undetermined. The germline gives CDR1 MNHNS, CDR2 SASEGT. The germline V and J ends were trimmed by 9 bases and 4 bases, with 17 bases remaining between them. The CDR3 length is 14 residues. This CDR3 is CASSSEVVADTQYF. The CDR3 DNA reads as TGTGCCAGTAGTAGTGAAGTCGTTGCAGATACGCAGTATTTT.

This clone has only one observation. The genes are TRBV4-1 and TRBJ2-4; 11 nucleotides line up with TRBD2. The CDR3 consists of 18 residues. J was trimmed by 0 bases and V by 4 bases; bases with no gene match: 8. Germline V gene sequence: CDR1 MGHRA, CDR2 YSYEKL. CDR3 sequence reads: CASSPGLAGGIAKNIQYF. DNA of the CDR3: TGCGCCAGCAGCCCTGGGTTAGCGGGAGGGATAGCCAAAAACATTCAGTACTTC.

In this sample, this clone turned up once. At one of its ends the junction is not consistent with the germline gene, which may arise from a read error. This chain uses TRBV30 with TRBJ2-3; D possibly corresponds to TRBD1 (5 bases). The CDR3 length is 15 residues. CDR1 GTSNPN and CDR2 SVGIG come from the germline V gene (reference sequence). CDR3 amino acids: CASSRGQRGADTQYF. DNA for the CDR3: TGTGCCTCGAGTAGGGGTCAGCGCGGTGCAGATACGCAGTATTTT.

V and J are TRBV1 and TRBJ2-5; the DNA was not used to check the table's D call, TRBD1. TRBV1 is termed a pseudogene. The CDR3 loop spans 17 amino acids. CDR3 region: CTSSRTVWGGLQETQYF. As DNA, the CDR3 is TGCACCAGCAGCCGGACAGTTTGGGGCGGACTTCAAGAGACCCAGTACTTC.

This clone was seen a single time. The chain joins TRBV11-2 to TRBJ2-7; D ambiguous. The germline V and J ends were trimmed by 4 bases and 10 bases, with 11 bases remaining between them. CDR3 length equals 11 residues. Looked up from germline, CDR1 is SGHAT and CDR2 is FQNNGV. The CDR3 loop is CASSSYSLQYF. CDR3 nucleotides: TGTGCCAGCAGCTCTTACAGCCTACAGTACTTC.

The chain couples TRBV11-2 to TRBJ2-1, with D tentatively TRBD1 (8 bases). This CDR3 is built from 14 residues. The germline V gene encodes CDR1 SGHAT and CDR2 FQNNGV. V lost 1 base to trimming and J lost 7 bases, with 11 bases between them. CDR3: CASSLVQGGNEQFF. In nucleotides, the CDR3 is TGTGCCAGCAGCTTAGTACAGGGGGGGAATGAGCAGTTCTTC.